This T cell receptor beta chain was identified in a study of T-cell memory formation after mild COVID-19 (dated by TCRdb to the early 2020s). About the study as a whole: TCR sequence clusters from the two donors were found to be largely donor specific. In two donors, T-cell clones that expanded and contracted after mild COVID-19 were followed by sequencing TCRalpha and TCRbeta repertoires longitudinally. Two young, previously healthy adult volunteers made up the cohort, one male and one female.

V and J are truncated by 3 bases and 9 bases respectively, leaving an intervening sequence of 18 bases. The CDR3 goes from the cysteine to the phenylalanine over 14 residues. Just CDR3 DNA is preserved here, 42 bases in frame from base 1. The CDR1 and CDR2 encoded by the germline V gene (reference sequence) are DFQATT and SNEGSKA. Beyond this particular receptor, the publication reports: Some responding clones were detected in pre-infection memory, which suggested that pre-existing cross-reactive memory T cells had joined the SARS-CoV-2 response. Balanced CD4/CD8 phenotypes were observed for clones contracting from day 15 to 85, whereas a bias towards CD4+ was observed for a second wave of clones expanding from day 15 to 37. Contracting CD4+ clones were found mainly in CM and EM memory subsets, while CD8+ clones were enriched in EMRA. Whether the second-wave clones peaking on day 37 were SARS-CoV-2 specific was not confirmed. The study covered only two mild cases, and larger cohorts including severe cases with pre-infection samples were considered necessary.

Ficoll-Paque density gradient centrifugation was the method used to isolate PBMCs. In the case of this clonotype: Its antigen target is currently unknown. Per-base qualities were not stored, and no clone one base away is much larger.

Data came from an Illumina NovaSeq 6000. Using 5'RACE with constant-segment primers, TCRalpha and TCRbeta cDNA libraries were constructed, with sample barcodes and unique molecular identifiers added in the process. Trizol reagent was used to extract RNA from every sample. Amplification of the libraries took two PCR steps, and the second step added a second sample barcode plus Illumina TruSeq adapters. Sequencing of the libraries was done on an Illumina NovaSeq, producing 2 x 150 bp paired-end reads. The original pipeline was this. Reads were demultiplexed and collapsed into UMI-guided consensus sequences with migec v1.2.7. Using mixcr v2.1.11, the UMI consensuses were aligned to TRA and TRB V and J templates and assembled into clonotypes. A clonotype was counted as expanded or contracted only when both edgeR and NoisET called the clonotype significant, with the noise models trained on biological replicates. edgeR calls used a false discovery rate-adjusted p below 0.01 and a log2 fold-change threshold of 1. As an exploratory analysis of dynamics, PCA with hierarchical clustering was applied to max-normalized trajectories of the 1000 most abundant clonotypes. Separately sequenced CD4+ and CD8+ repertoires were used to assign the CD4 or CD8 phenotype of responding clones. The public sequencing data were trimmed at Q25 with fastp and processed into clonotypes with MiXCR by TCRdb, which kept only in-frame beta chains. Under each unique CDR3 protein, matching rows form one entry showing the most common genes and DNA. These V and J calls are TCRdb output, not the study's own analysis. The sample yields about 210,000 distinct CDR3 sequences; roughly 27% were counted once. The top ten constitute about an eighth of the sample.

Sequencing was carried out using PBMCs or a T cell subset sorted from them (not recorded which). The V and J segments used are TRBV20-1 and TRBJ2-1, with no confidently assigned D gene. This receptor was identified in an adult woman who had mild COVID-19 (a few samples of this study predate the infection). The sample titles of this study are shuffled in the database, so cell type and time point are left out; the donor was told from shared clones. The nucleotides read TGCAGTGCTAGTCCGAGAAACCTACAATTTGAGCAGTTCTTC. The encoded protein is CSASPRNLQFEQFF.